The next 31 T cell receptor beta chains were all read from a single sample in a study of T cell repertoires in cytomegalovirus infection. One entry per CDR3 protein, called by TCRdb with MiXCR from the reads. This table has 150,000 or so distinct CDR3 sequences, roughly 15% appearing once. Sequences were obtained from CD8+ T cells from PBMCs. These receptors were obtained from a human donor in good health (CMV status not recorded). Some clones in this sample may be carry-over from other donors' samples.

This rearrangement joins TRBV4-2 to TRBJ1-2, with TRBD1 identical over 9 bases. V lost 2 bases and J lost 8; bases outside the gene matches: 3. Germline assignment: CDR1 LGHNA and CDR2 YNFKEQ. The CDR3 has 13 amino acids. The CDR3 here is CASSQRDREGYTF. CDR3 nucleotides: TGTGCCAGCAGCCAAAGGGACAGGGAGGGCTACACCTTC.

This clonotype has just a few counts. CDR3 bases: TGTGCCAGCAGACTTGACAGGAACACTGAAGCTTTCTTT. Residues: CASRLDRNTEAFF. The chain combines TRBV7-9 with TRBJ1-1, with D possibly being TRBD1 (5 bases). Trimming removed 6 bases from V and 1 base from J, with 9 bases in between. Germline loops: CDR1 SEHNR, CDR2 FQNEAQ (reference sequence). This CDR3 is 13 amino acids long.

In its sample, this clonotype was seen many times. This chain links TRBV7-2 with TRBJ2-5; 7 bases fit TRBD2. V gave up 5 bases and J gave up 2 bases; unmatched junction bases: 8. This CDR3 has 15 residues. Germline lookup yields CDR1 SGHTA and CDR2 FQGNSA. The CDR3 DNA is TGTGCCAGCAGCCCCTTACTAGCGCCACAAGAGACCCAGTACTTC. This translates into CASSPLLAPQETQYF.

This rearrangement joins TRBV7-6 to TRBJ2-3; D is ambiguous. Germline CDR1 reads SGHVS; CDR2 reads FNYEAQ. Trimming removed 3 bases at V and 2 bases at J, with 12 bases between. The CDR3 is 15 residues long. The CDR3 is CASSLTREATDTQYF. The CDR3 DNA reads TGTGCCAGCAGCTTGACAAGGGAAGCCACAGATACGCAGTATTTT.

This clonotype was seen only a few times. This chain links TRBV11-2 with TRBJ1-2, with D possibly matching TRBD1 (5 bases). V shed 8 bases and J shed 2 bases, with 12 bases lying between them. The CDR3 length is 13 residues. CDR1 is SGHAT, CDR2 FQNNGV, per germline. CDR3 bases: TGTGCCAGCGGACCAGACAGAAACTATGGCTACACCTTC. Amino acids: CASGPDRNYGYTF.

The sample holds a few counts of this clonotype. The V call is TRBV7-9, the J call TRBJ2-3; 9 positions match TRBD2. V dropped 4 bases and J dropped 2; count of bases not matched to a gene: 7. This CDR3 contains 16 residues. CDR1 is SEHNR and CDR2 is FQNEAQ in the germline V gene (reference sequence). CDR3 sequence: CASSSKAGGTTDTQYF. The CDR3 bases are TGTGCCAGCAGCTCTAAAGCGGGGGGTACCACAGATACGCAGTATTTT. Looking up the rest from reference TRBV7-9 and TRBJ2-3 gives the full variable domain: DTGVSQNPRHKITKRGQNVTFRCDPISEHNRLYWYRQTLGQGPEFLTYFQNEAQLEKSRLLSDRFSAERPKGSFSTLEIQRTEQGDSAMYLCASSSKAGGTTDTQYFGPGTRLTVL.

The rearrangement links TRBV6-6 to TRBJ2-7; D might be TRBD1 (6 bases). V was cut by 6 bases and J by 0 bases, with 15 bases left in between. The V gene's germline CDR1 is MNHNY and CDR2 SVGAGI (reference sequence). The CDR3 covers 15 residues. The DNA of the CDR3 is TGTGCCAGCAGCAAAAACCGGGACAACTCCTACGAGCAGTACTTC. Its translation is CASSKNRDNSYEQYF.

This clonotype was seen only a few times. This rearrangement joins TRBV7-2 to TRBJ2-7; unclear D gene. V gave up 3 bases and J gave up 5 bases, with 11 bases separating them. CDR1 and CDR2 from the germline V gene are SGHTA and FQGNSA. The CDR3 sequence is 13 residues long. The chain's CDR3 is CASSFSLRNEQYF. In DNA, the CDR3 is TGTGCCAGCAGCTTCTCGCTTAGGAACGAGCAGTACTTC.

The genes are TRBV6-2 or TRBV6-3 and TRBJ2-7; no firm D call. CDR1 MNHEY and CDR2 SVGEGT come from the germline V gene. This CDR3 region has 12 residues. V was pared by 6 bases and J by 1 base, with 7 bases between. The CDR3 DNA reads as TGTGCCAGCAGCGGCGCATCCTACGAGCAGTACTTC. Residues: CASSGASYEQYF.

This clonotype was seen only a few times. The rearrangement uses TRBV12-3 or TRBV12-4 and TRBJ2-3; 11 bases are shared with TRBD2. The CDR3 covers 16 residues. Trimming cost V 6 bases and J 0 bases; bases outside gene matches: 5. CDR3 amino acids: CASRGLAAPSTDTQYF. Here the CDR3 DNA reads TGTGCCAGCAGGGGACTAGCGGCTCCTAGCACAGATACGCAGTATTTT.

The gene calls are TRBV6-2 or TRBV6-3 and TRBJ1-1; 9 bases line up with TRBD1. CDR3 length: 13 residues. J was trimmed by 5 bases and V by 7 bases; bases with no gene match: 5. Per germline, CDR1 MNHEY and CDR2 SVGEGT. The CDR3: CASIDRGRTEAFF. The CDR3 DNA sequence: TGTGCCAGCATTGACAGGGGGAGGACTGAAGCTTTCTTT.

The chain employs TRBV7-2 and TRBJ2-7, with 15 bases matching TRBD2. J lost 0 bases, V lost 1 base, and 19 bases had no gene match. The germline V gene encodes CDR1 SGHTA and CDR2 FQGNSA. The CDR3 is made up of 23 amino acids. This CDR3 is CASSLVYNSAGTSGGIDSYEQYF. The CDR3 nucleotides read TGTGCCAGCAGCTTAGTGTATAATTCTGCCGGGACTAGCGGGGGGATCGACTCCTACGAGCAGTACTTC.

The rearrangement joins TRBV11-2 to TRBJ2-1, with a tentative D call TRBD2 (5 bases). Trimming removed 6 bases from V and 8 bases from J, with 17 bases in between. The germline V gene encodes CDR1 SGHAT and CDR2 FQNNGV. The CDR3 contains 14 residues. The CDR3 loop reads CASSPMVSGDEQFF. CDR3 DNA sequence: TGTGCCAGCAGTCCTATGGTGAGCGGAGATGAGCAGTTCTTC.

This clonotype occurred many times. The J gene is TRBJ2-1, the V gene TRBV28, with a tentative D call TRBD1 (5 bases). The CDR3 covers 13 residues. The germline V and J ends were trimmed by 2 bases and 4 bases, with 6 bases remaining between them. Germline CDR1 is MDHEN and CDR2 is SYDVKM. CDR3 sequence reads: CASSLTGYNEQFF. DNA for the CDR3: TGTGCCAGCAGTTTAACAGGTTACAATGAGCAGTTCTTC.

This clonotype was seen more than once but under ten times. The rearrangement links TRBV6-1 to TRBJ2-7; 9 bases line up with TRBD2. The ends lost 8 bases at V and 6 bases at J; junction bases unmatched: 14. Germline V gives CDR1 MNHNS, CDR2 SASEGT. This CDR3 spans 15 amino acids. In DNA form, the CDR3 reads TGTGCCAGCCTCGCGGGGGGGGGCCGGCGGGGCGAGCAGTACTTC. Encoded protein: CASLAGGGRRGEQYF.

The V gene is TRBV15, the J gene TRBJ2-7; D is uncertain. From germline, CDR1 is LNHNV and CDR2 YYDKDF (reference sequence). V was clipped by 0 bases and J by 3 bases, with 12 bases between them. The CDR3 length is 15 residues. This chain's CDR3 is CATSRDLVSHYEQYF. CDR3 DNA: TGTGCCACCAGCAGAGACTTGGTCAGCCACTACGAGCAGTACTTC.

This clonotype came up a few times. This chain connects TRBV7-9 to TRBJ1-4; D is unresolved. The germline V gene encodes CDR1 SEHNR and CDR2 FQNEAQ (reference sequence). The CDR3 contains 13 residues. Trimming took 2 bases from V and 2 from J, leaving 3 bases between them. Here the CDR3 DNA reads TGTGCCAGCAGCTTAAATACTAATGAAAAACTGTTTTTT. Encoded protein: CASSLNTNEKLFF.

The chain joins TRBV7-2 to TRBJ1-1, with D unclear. Between the trimmed V and J ends, which lost 8 bases and 8 bases, there was a span of 15 bases. Germline V gene lookup returns CDR1 SGHTA and CDR2 FQGNSA. The CDR3 is 12 residues long. DNA for the CDR3: TGTGCCAGCCCTCTGGTGGGCGAAGAAGCTTTCTTT. Encoded protein: CASPLVGEEAFF.

The J gene is TRBJ2-1, the V gene TRBV19; D not resolved. Germline CDR1 is LNHDA and CDR2 is SQIVND (reference sequence). Trimming stripped 4 bases from V and 7 bases from J, with 17 bases between. The CDR3 is 15 amino acids. CDR3 sequence reads: CASSTRAGLDNEQFF. CDR3 nucleotides: TGTGCCAGTAGTACTAGAGCCGGTCTCGATAATGAGCAGTTCTTC.

The rearrangement links TRBV7-2 to TRBJ1-1; D is unresolved. The CDR3 is 13 residues long. Germline values: CDR1 SGHTA, CDR2 FQGNSA. Deletions cut 6 bases from V and 1 base from J, with 9 bases between. Written as DNA, the CDR3 is TGTGCCAGCAGAGCAGAGTCGAACACTGAAGCTTTCTTT. Protein product: CASRAESNTEAFF.

The chain joins TRBV7-9 to TRBJ1-1; D is undetermined. The CDR3 spans 15 residues. Trimming pared 6 bases from V and 1 base from J, leaving 15 bases between. CDR1 and CDR2 (germline): SEHNR, FQNEAQ (reference sequence). The CDR3 DNA follows: TGTGCCAGCAGTTCCAAGGACGGACCGAACACTGAAGCTTTCTTT. Its protein is CASSSKDGPNTEAFF.

The J gene is TRBJ1-3, the V gene TRBV15; no reliable D call. This CDR3 is 17 amino acids long. V lost 0 bases, J lost 0 bases, and 12 bases lay in between. CDR1 and CDR2 (germline): LNHNV, YYDKDF (reference sequence). The CDR3 DNA follows: TGTGCCACCAGCAGAGAAGAGAGGGATTTCTCTGGAAACACCATATATTTT. Translation: CATSREERDFSGNTIYF.

This chain joins TRBV7-6 and TRBJ2-2; D not resolved. CDR1 SGHVS and CDR2 FNYEAQ come from the germline V gene. V was pared by 3 bases and J by 3 bases, with 5 bases between. The CDR3 totals 13 residues. The CDR3 DNA reads TGTGCCAGCAGCTTTCAGTACACCGGGGAGCTGTTTTTT. It yields the protein CASSFQYTGELFF. Full variable domain (outside the CDR3, taken from reference TRBV7-6 and TRBJ2-2): GAGVSQSPRYKVTKRGQDVALRCDPISGHVSLYWYRQALGQGPEFLTYFNYEAQQDKSGLPNDRFSAERPEGSISTLTIQRTEQRDSAMYRCASSFQYTGELFFGEGSRLTVL.

This clonotype was seen more than once but under ten times. This rearrangement joins TRBV4-1 to TRBJ2-7; no clear D. Trimming removed 0 bases at V and 10 bases at J, with 19 bases between. Looked up from germline, CDR1 is MGHRA and CDR2 is YSYEKL. The CDR3 loop spans 15 amino acids. This CDR3 reads CASSQDSADARGQYF. In nucleotides, the CDR3 is TGCGCCAGCAGCCAAGATTCGGCGGACGCCCGCGGACAGTACTTC.

The chain links TRBV2 to TRBJ1-3; 10 positions match TRBD1. The CDR3 length is 14 residues. With 9 bases clipped from V and 1 base from J, the junction kept 3 bases outside the gene matches. In germline, CDR1 is SNHLY, CDR2 FYNNEI. For the CDR3, the DNA is TGTGCCAGAGGGACAGGGGAGTCTGGAAACACCATATATTTT. It encodes CARGTGESGNTIYF.

The chain employs TRBV6-2 or TRBV6-3 and TRBJ2-1, with a tentative D call TRBD1 (6 bases). V lost 4 bases, J lost 8 bases, and 12 bases lay in between. The germline gives CDR1 MNHEY, CDR2 SVGEGT. The CDR3 runs 13 residues. CDR3 region: CASSSGDTDEQFF. In DNA form, the CDR3 reads TGTGCCAGCAGTTCAGGGGACACCGATGAGCAGTTCTTC.

V is TRBV2 and J is TRBJ2-3, with D perhaps matching TRBD1 (6 bases). Per the germline V gene, CDR1 is SNHLY and CDR2 is FYNNEI. This CDR3 spans 15 amino acids. Deletions cut 8 bases from V and 0 bases from J, with 15 bases between. In DNA form, the CDR3 reads TGTGCCAGCCCCGGGGCAGGGGACAGCACAGATACGCAGTATTTT. Translated: CASPGAGDSTDTQYF.

The chain has TRBV25-1 and TRBJ2-1, with TRBD1 matching 8 bases. CDR1 and CDR2 (germline): MGHDK, SYGVNS. The CDR3 loop spans 14 amino acids. V was clipped by 6 bases and J by 12 bases; unmatched bases: 13. Here the CDR3 DNA reads TGTGCCAGCAGGACCCGGGACAGGTACCACCGGCAGTTCTTC. It translates to CASRTRDRYHRQFF. Looking up the rest from reference TRBV25-1 and TRBJ2-1 gives the full variable domain: EADIYQTPRYLVIGTGKKITLECSQTMGHDKMYWYQQDPGMELHLIHYSYGVNSTEKGDLSSESTVSRIRTEHFPLTLESARPSHTSQYLCASRTRDRYHRQFFGPGTRLTVL.

The chain carries TRBV7-2 and TRBJ1-2, with D unclear. Trimming cost V 1 base and J 2 bases, with 8 bases left between them. CDR1 is SGHTA and CDR2 is FQGNSA in the germline V gene. The length of the CDR3 is 14 residues. The CDR3 is CASSLGGRNYGYTF. In DNA, the CDR3 is TGTGCCAGCAGCTTAGGAGGCAGAAACTATGGCTACACCTTC.

This chain connects TRBV28 to TRBJ2-2; no definite D call. V was trimmed by 6 bases and J by 5 bases, leaving 19 bases between them. The CDR3 has 16 residues. Germline CDR1 and CDR2: MDHEN and SYDVKM. CDR3 in DNA: TGTGCCAGCAGCCTTTCCGGCCTAGTAGGAACCGGGGAGCTGTTTTTT. It is translated as CASSLSGLVGTGELFF.

This clonotype was picked up a small number of times. The V gene is TRBV28, the J gene TRBJ1-1; D is perhaps TRBD1 (6 bases). From germline, CDR1 is MDHEN and CDR2 SYDVKM. V lost 7 bases to trimming and J lost 3 bases, with 12 bases between them. The CDR3 consists of 13 residues. Written as DNA, the CDR3 is TGTGCCAGCATTAAACGGGGGCACACTGAAGCTTTCTTT. It is translated as CASIKRGHTEAFF.